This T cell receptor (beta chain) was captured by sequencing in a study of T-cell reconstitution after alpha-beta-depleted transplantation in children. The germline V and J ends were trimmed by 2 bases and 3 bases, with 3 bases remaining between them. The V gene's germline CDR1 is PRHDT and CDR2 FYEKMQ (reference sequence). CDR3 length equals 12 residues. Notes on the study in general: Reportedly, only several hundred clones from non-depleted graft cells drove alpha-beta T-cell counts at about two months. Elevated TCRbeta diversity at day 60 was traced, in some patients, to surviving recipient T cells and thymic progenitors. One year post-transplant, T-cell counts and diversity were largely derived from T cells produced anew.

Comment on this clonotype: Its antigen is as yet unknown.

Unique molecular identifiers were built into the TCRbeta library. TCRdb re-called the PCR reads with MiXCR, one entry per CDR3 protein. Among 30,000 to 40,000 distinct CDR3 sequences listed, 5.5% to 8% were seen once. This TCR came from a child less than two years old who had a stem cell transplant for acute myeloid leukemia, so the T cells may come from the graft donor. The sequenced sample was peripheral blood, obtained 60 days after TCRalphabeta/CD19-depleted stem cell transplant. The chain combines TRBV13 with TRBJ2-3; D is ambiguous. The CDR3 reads CASSLTTDTQYF. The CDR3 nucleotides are TGTGCCAGCAGCTTAACGACAGATACGCAGTATTTT.